The sequence of this T cell receptor (beta chain) was determined in a study of blood T cell repertoires in COVID-19. Overall study: Sample material is recorded as cDNA or gDNA derived from T cells, B-cell-depleted T cells, or PBMCs.

The protocol was immunoSEQ multiplex PCR, while the TCRdb copy is restricted to in-frame clones and leaves out a portion. The data contain roughly 260,000 clones, about nine tenths of them singletons. In Cohort 3, a recovered donor had either two negative PCRs, clearance, or symptom resolution. Germline loops: CDR1 SGHRS, CDR2 YFSETQ. The CDR3 extends over 14 amino acids. Trimming took off 3 bases at V and 2 bases at J, with 11 bases between the two ends. Material for sequencing was PBMCs or T cells enriched from blood (not recorded which). This sequence joins TRBV5-1 and TRBJ1-2; D might be TRBD1 (6 bases). This TCR was recovered from a woman younger than 30 who had recovered from COVID-19. The CDR3 coding sequence is TGCGCCAGCAGCTCGACACAGGGAAACTATGGCTACACCTTC. This encodes CASSSTQGNYGYTF.